Detailed here is one T cell receptor beta chain. The entry originates in a study of technical replicates of blood from a handful of donors. There are 15 residues in the CDR3. CDR1 is SEHNR, CDR2 FQNEAQ, per germline (reference sequence). The J segment lost 5 bases and the V segment lost 6 bases, leaving 11 bases of the junction unmatched. Libraries were prepared by immunoSEQ multiplex PCR; TCRdb keeps only in-frame clonotypes and omits some of them. The table has about 61,000 clones, 70% to 90% seen once; the top ten hold about 5%. This sequence was found in a human donor in good health. Some clones in this sample may be carry-over from other donors' samples. Sample: PBMCs. The V gene is TRBV7-9, the J gene TRBJ1-1; 8 bases map to TRBD1. Written as DNA, the CDR3 is TGTGCCAGCAGTCCCCCCGGGACAGGAGTTACTGAAGCTTTCTTT. Protein product: CASSPPGTGVTEAFF.